This passage covers 3 T cell receptor beta chains from one sample sequenced in a study of blood T cell repertoires in COVID-19 (dated by TCRdb to about 2020). The library was obtained by the immunoSEQ multiplex PCR assay. TCRdb provides this immuneACCESS table in a form limited to in-frame rearrangements. Some clones are lacking; in checked studies, under half of them reflect an unresolved V gene, and why the rest are absent is not known. This sample holds tens of thousands of clones; roughly 86% were observed only once. Less than 9% of the sample belongs to the ten largest clones. Material for sequencing was peripheral blood. The receptors here all came from a man between 45 and 60 years old with active or convalescent COVID-19.

This clone was observed a handful of times. The chain recombines TRBV21-1 with TRBJ2-1; the table's D call, TRBD2, was not checked against the DNA. TRBV21-1 is a pseudogene segment. The CDR3 covers 22 residues. CDR3 DNA sequence: TGTGCCAGCAGCAAGAGGACCATTGGGGGGACTAGCGGGTGCAGCTCCTACAATGAGCAGTTCTTC. It translates to CASSKRTIGGTSGCSSYNEQFF.

The gene calls are TRBV4-3 and TRBJ2-5; 7 positions agree with TRBD1. The CDR3 runs 16 residues. V lost 0 bases to trimming and J lost 1 base; unmatched junction nucleotides: 5. Germline lookup yields CDR1 LGHNA and CDR2 YSLEER. In nucleotides, the CDR3 is TGCGCCAGCAGCCAAGATGGGGGACAGCTCCAAGAGACCCAGTACTTC. It encodes CASSQDGGQLQETQYF.

This clone was counted a few times. This chain uses TRBV12-3 or TRBV12-4 with TRBJ2-5, with D hard to call. This CDR3 has 11 residues. V lost 3 bases, J lost 3 bases, and 2 bases lay in between. CDR3 nucleotides: TGTGCCAGCAGTTTTAAAGAGACCCAGTACTTC. It translates to CASSFKETQYF.